These 27 T cell receptor beta chains came from one sample sequenced in a study of cytomegalovirus exposure and HLA in healthy donors. Sequencing used immunoSEQ multiplex PCR; TCRdb keeps in-frame clones, though not all of them. The table has tens of thousands of clones, 93% seen once. Sequences were obtained from PBMCs. These TCRs come from a woman aged 30 to 39 in good health and CMV-seronegative.

Regarding this clone: Additional DNA sequences in this sample encode the identical CDR3. V and J are TRBV12-5 and TRBJ2-3; D remains ambiguous. V was clipped by 1 base and J by 6 bases, with 5 bases between them. This CDR3 contains 12 residues. Germline V gene sequence: CDR1 LGHNT, CDR2 FRNRAP. This CDR3 is CASGLAADTQYF. The CDR3 nucleotides are TGTGCTAGTGGTTTGGCCGCGGATACGCAGTATTTT.

This sequence joins TRBV19 and TRBJ1-3; D is uncertain. The CDR3 spans 13 residues. V lost 8 bases to trimming and J lost 4 bases, with 12 bases between them. Per the germline V gene, CDR1 is LNHDA and CDR2 is SQIVND (reference sequence). The CDR3: CASGRYSGNTIYF. In nucleotides, the CDR3 is TGTGCCAGTGGTCGGTACTCCGGAAACACCATATATTTT.

The V call is TRBV6-5, the J call TRBJ1-1; the D gene is possibly TRBD1 (6 bases). The CDR3 runs to 12 residues. Germline V CDR1 and CDR2: MNHEY, SVGAGI. V was shortened by 6 bases and J by 5 bases, with 10 bases between the two germline ends. The CDR3 sequence is CASSRQGTEAFF. CDR3 DNA sequence: TGTGCCAGCAGCCGCCAGGGGACTGAAGCTTTCTTT.

V gene TRBV4-1 combines with J gene TRBJ2-1; TRBD1 might be the D (5 bases). Germline V gene data show CDR1 as MGHRA and CDR2 as YSYEKL. The CDR3 length is 17 residues. The V end lost 0 bases, the J end lost 2 bases, and 14 bases lay between the germline ends. The CDR3: CASSQEGAGYPYNEQFF. The CDR3 bases are TGCGCCAGCAGCCAAGAGGGCGCAGGGTACCCCTACAATGAGCAGTTCTTC.

This clone has only one observation. The gene calls are TRBV21-1 and TRBJ2-6; no check of the table's D call, TRBD1, against the DNA was made. TRBV21-1 counts as a pseudogene. The CDR3 is 17 residues long. The CDR3 DNA follows: TGTGCCAGCAGCACCGGACAGCCATACCCAAGGGCCAACGTCCTGACTTTC. This sequence encodes CASSTGQPYPRANVLTF.

The V call is TRBV9, the J call TRBJ1-2, with a possible D match to TRBD1 (6 bases). The CDR3 runs to 15 residues. V lost 3 bases, J lost 7 bases, and 19 bases lay in between. Per germline, CDR1 SGDLS and CDR2 YYNGEE. For the CDR3, the DNA is TGTGCCAGCAGCGCCGGTAGGCCAGGGGACGGTGGCTACACCTTC. This gives the protein CASSAGRPGDGGYTF. The entire variable domain, with the rest obtained from reference TRBV9 and TRBJ1-2, is as follows: DSGVTQTPKHLITATGQRVTLRCSPRSGDLSVYWYQQSLDQGLQFLIQYYNGEERAKGNILERFSAQQFPDLHSELNLSSLELGDSALYFCASSAGRPGDGGYTFGSGTRLTVV.

The gene calls are TRBV30 and TRBJ1-4, with D perhaps TRBD1 (6 bases). Per germline, CDR1 GTSNPN and CDR2 SVGIG (reference sequence). This CDR3 has 13 residues. V was trimmed by 0 bases and J by 11 bases, leaving 13 bases between them. The chain's CDR3 is CAWSVLQTGKLFF. The CDR3 DNA is TGTGCCTGGAGTGTACTCCAGACAGGCAAACTGTTTTTT.

This rearrangement joins TRBV5-1 to TRBJ2-7; TRBD1 is a possible D gene (6 bases). The CDR3 has 17 residues. The germline CDR1 and CDR2 sequences are SGHRS and YFSETQ. V gave up 3 bases and J gave up 2 bases, with 21 bases separating them. The CDR3 region is CASSYQMSGTPPYEQYF. CDR3 nucleotides: TGCGCCAGCAGCTACCAAATGTCCGGGACACCACCCTACGAGCAGTACTTC.

J is TRBJ2-6 and V is TRBV27; D might be TRBD1 (6 bases). This CDR3 comprises 16 residues. V was cut by 4 bases and J by 2 bases, with 12 bases left in between. Germline CDR1 reads MNHEY; CDR2 reads SMNVEV (reference sequence). The DNA for the CDR3 is TGTGCCAGCAGTTCCCCCGGGACACCTGGGGCCAACGTCCTGACTTTC. Translated: CASSSPGTPGANVLTF. Looking up the rest from reference TRBV27 and TRBJ2-6 gives the full variable domain: EAQVTQNPRYLITVTGKKLTVTCSQNMNHEYMSWYRQDPGLGLRQIYYSMNVEVTDKGDVPEGYKVSRKEKRNFPLILESPSPNQTSLYFCASSSPGTPGANVLTFGAGSRLTVL.

The chain is built from TRBV27 and TRBJ1-3; 9 bases align to TRBD1. There are 17 residues in the CDR3. V lost 5 bases to trimming and J lost 0 bases; unmatched junction nucleotides: 8. Germline V gene sequence: CDR1 MNHEY, CDR2 SMNVEV (reference sequence). The CDR3, as DNA: TGTGCCAGCAGTCTCATGGGACAGGGCAACTCTGGAAACACCATATATTTT. Protein sequence: CASSLMGQGNSGNTIYF.

This chain joins TRBV6-5 and TRBJ2-5; TRBD2 aligns across 8 bases. CDR1 and CDR2 (germline): MNHEY, SVGAGI. The length of the CDR3 is 15 residues. With 7 bases clipped from V and 8 bases from J, the junction kept 15 bases outside the gene matches. CDR3 sequence reads: CASTPSGGAGATQYF. The CDR3 DNA follows: TGTGCCAGCACCCCTTCGGGGGGGGCCGGGGCTACCCAGTACTTC.

CDR3: CASSSPSGTGGTDTQYF. DNA for the CDR3: TGTGCCAGCAGTTCCCCCTCCGGGACAGGGGGCACAGATACGCAGTATTTT. J is TRBJ2-3 and V is TRBV28; 10 bases match TRBD1. Per the germline V gene, CDR1 is MDHEN and CDR2 is SYDVKM. This CDR3 comprises 17 residues. J lost 1 base, V lost 4 bases, and 8 bases had no gene match. Combining the CDR3 with reference TRBV28 and TRBJ2-3 gives the whole variable domain DVKVTQSSRYLVKRTGEKVFLECVQDMDHENMFWYRQDPGLGLRLIYFSYDVKMKEKGDIPEGYSVSREKKERFSLILESASTNQTSMYLCASSSPSGTGGTDTQYFGPGTRLTVL.

Comments on this clone: Compared with germline, one end of the junction differs, possibly owing to a read error. V gene TRBV7-7 combines with J gene TRBJ2-1; 12 bases fit TRBD2. The CDR3 loop spans 20 amino acids. The germline V gene encodes CDR1 SSHAT and CDR2 FNYEAQ (reference sequence). CDR3 DNA sequence: TGTGCTAGCAGCCCAGGGTCCGGGACTAGCGGGCCGTTTACCTACAATGAGCAGTTCTTC. Amino acid sequence: CASSPGSGTSGPFTYNEQFF.

This clone was counted a single time. This sequence joins TRBV5-1 and TRBJ2-1, with D possibly being TRBD2 (6 bases). The germline gives CDR1 SGHRS, CDR2 YFSETQ. There are 18 residues in the CDR3. With 4 bases removed from V and 3 bases from J, the gap between germline ends came to 23 bases. The CDR3 protein is CASSPSVFLAADYNEQFF. The DNA of the CDR3 is TGCGCCAGCAGCCCCTCGGTCTTCTTAGCGGCAGACTACAATGAGCAGTTCTTC.

The rearrangement links TRBV7-3 to TRBJ2-1; TRBD2 matches at 11 bases. The CDR3 is made up of 16 amino acids. Germline V gene sequence: CDR1 SGHTA, CDR2 FQGTGA. The J segment lost 5 bases and the V segment lost 0 bases, leaving 3 bases of the junction unmatched. The CDR3 DNA reads as TGTGCCAGCAGCTTAACGGGGACTAGCGGACACAATGAGCAGTTCTTC. Its protein is CASSLTGTSGHNEQFF.

This sequence joins TRBV7-2 and TRBJ2-3; TRBD2 matches 8 bases. Germline CDR1 is SGHTA and CDR2 is FQGNSA. Trimming took 1 base from V and 6 from J; bases not matched to a gene: 9. This CDR3 contains 16 residues. For the CDR3, the DNA is TGTGCCAGCAGCTTAGATGTAACGGGGGGGCCGGATACGCAGTATTTT. Its protein is CASSLDVTGGPDTQYF. The full variable domain, in which reference TRBV7-2 and TRBJ2-3 provide the parts outside the CDR3, is GAGVSQSPSNKVTEKGKDVELRCDPISGHTALYWYRQSLGQGLEFLIYFQGNSAPDKSGLPSDRFSAERTGGSVSTLTIQRTQQEDSAVYLCASSLDVTGGPDTQYFGPGTRLTVL.

The chain uses TRBV2 and TRBJ1-2; D not certain. The CDR3 contains 10 residues. Germline CDR1 reads SNHLY; CDR2 reads FYNNEI. The V end lost 6 bases, the J end lost 8 bases, and 7 bases lay between the germline ends. Written as DNA, the CDR3 is TGTGCCAGCAGGGCGGTCGGCTACACCTTC. Encoded protein: CASRAVGYTF.

This clone was recorded once. DNA for the CDR3: TGTGCCAGCAGTTACTCGACAGGGGAGCTGTTTTTT. It codes for CASSYSTGELFF. This chain links TRBV6-5 with TRBJ2-2, with no clear D. Germline V gene data show CDR1 as MNHEY and CDR2 as SVGAGI. The CDR3 loop spans 12 amino acids. The V end lost 0 bases, the J end lost 8 bases, and 4 bases lay between the germline ends.

The chain recombines TRBV7-9 with TRBJ1-3; 9 bases match TRBD1. The CDR3 runs 16 residues. The V gene's germline CDR1 is SEHNR and CDR2 FQNEAQ (reference sequence). V lost 4 bases and J lost 1; bases outside the gene matches: 5. CDR3 residues: CASSYQGQGSGNTIYF. The CDR3 DNA reads TGTGCCAGCAGCTACCAGGGACAGGGATCTGGAAACACCATATATTTT.

The rearrangement uses TRBV18 and TRBJ2-7, with 11 nucleotides matching TRBD1. CDR1 is KGHSH and CDR2 is LQKENI in the germline V gene. The CDR3 runs 16 residues. V was clipped by 2 bases and J by 5 bases; unmatched bases: 8. CDR3 in DNA: TGTGCCAGCTCACCAGGACAGGGGGCCGGGGGTGACGAGCAGTACTTC. Its protein product is CASSPGQGAGGDEQYF.

The chain couples TRBV5-6 to TRBJ2-6; unclear D gene. The V end was cut by 4 bases, the J end by 0 bases, with 8 bases between. CDR1 SGHDT and CDR2 YYEEEE come from the germline V gene. This CDR3 has 15 residues. CDR3 region: CASSIIYSGANVLTF. CDR3 nucleotide sequence: TGTGCCAGCAGCATCATCTACTCTGGGGCCAACGTCCTGACTTTC.

The chain combines TRBV19 with TRBJ2-2, with 7 bases aligning to TRBD2. V gave up 8 bases and J gave up 1 base; unmatched junction bases: 4. The CDR3 extends over 14 amino acids. CDR1 is LNHDA and CDR2 is SQIVND in the germline V gene (reference sequence). This CDR3 reads CASSSSGNTGELFF. Written as DNA, the CDR3 is TGTGCCAGTTCTTCTAGCGGGAACACCGGGGAGCTGTTTTTT.

The rearrangement uses TRBV5-1 and TRBJ2-1; the match to TRBD2 covers 13 bases. The CDR3 contains 16 residues. Germline V gives CDR1 SGHRS, CDR2 YFSETQ. V gave up 0 bases and J gave up 4 bases; unmatched junction bases: 1. The CDR3 loop reads CASSLGGLAGYNEQFF. In nucleotides, the CDR3 is TGCGCCAGCAGCTTGGGGGGACTAGCGGGATACAATGAGCAGTTCTTC.

The V and J genes are TRBV5-1 and TRBJ2-7, with 7 bases aligning to TRBD1. After removal of 0 bases from V and 2 bases from J, the junction contained 8 bases not matched to a gene. Germline V gene lookup returns CDR1 SGHRS and CDR2 YFSETQ. This CDR3 is 16 amino acids long. The CDR3 loop reads CASSLGPGTDAYEQYF. The CDR3 DNA reads as TGCGCCAGCAGCTTGGGGCCCGGGACAGACGCCTACGAGCAGTACTTC.

This sequence joins TRBV29-1 and TRBJ2-7, with no clear D. Germline V gives CDR1 SQVTM, CDR2 ANQGSEA. V lost 5 bases and J lost 6, with 23 bases in between. The CDR3 runs to 15 residues. Written as DNA, the CDR3 is TGCAGCGTTTGGCGGCAAGGATTAGGTTCTCTCGAGCAGTACTTC. Protein product: CSVWRQGLGSLEQYF.

The genes are TRBV5-1 and TRBJ1-2; D gene unclear. Germline assignment: CDR1 SGHRS and CDR2 YFSETQ. CDR3 length: 14 amino acids. Between the trimmed V and J ends, which lost 0 bases and 0 bases, there was a span of 6 bases. CDR3 region: CASSLERANYGYTF. The CDR3 coding sequence is TGCGCCAGCAGCTTGGAAAGAGCTAACTATGGCTACACCTTC.

J is TRBJ1-3 and V is TRBV7-3; perhaps TRBD1 as D (5 bases). V was shortened by 2 bases and J by 4 bases, with 6 bases between the two germline ends. This CDR3 comprises 13 residues. CDR1 is SGHTA and CDR2 is FQGTGA in the germline V gene. Here the CDR3 DNA reads TGTGCCAGCAGCTTAGGACAAGGAAACACCATATATTTT. Translating gives CASSLGQGNTIYF.